One and the same sample provided the 2 T cell receptor beta chains below, sequenced in a study of Ad26.COV2.S vaccination and SARS-CoV-2 variants. TCRdb's copy holds only in-frame clones and misses some; the assay was immunoSEQ multiplex PCR. Seen here are approximately 410,000 clones, 85% to 90% observed once, and the top ten hold about 3.5%. The treatment was: some 20 received Ad26.COV2.S at low or high dose, single or two shots; roughly five received placebo; per-sample allocation not given. Collection of the samples took place on day 63 after the first injection of vaccine or placebo. This sample comprised peripheral blood, obtained in a trial of Ad26.COV2.S vaccine versus placebo. The receptors derive from a person between 18 and 65 years old who received the Ad26.COV2.S COVID-19 vaccine or a placebo.

The rearrangement joins TRBV3-1 (or the pseudogene TRBV3-2) to TRBJ1-4; possible D gene TRBD1, 5 bases. The CDR3 runs to 13 residues. V was cut by 0 bases and J by 12 bases, with 11 bases left in between. Germline V gives CDR1 LGHDT, CDR2 YNNKEL (reference sequence). The CDR3 loop reads CASSQESQGQLFF. DNA of the CDR3: TGTGCCAGCAGCCAAGAAAGTCAGGGACAACTGTTTTTT.

This clone was counted only a few times. This chain links TRBV4-1 with TRBJ1-5; D remains unclear. There are 15 residues in the CDR3. Germline CDR1 is MGHRA and CDR2 is YSYEKL. The germline V and J ends were trimmed by 1 base and 1 base, with 8 bases remaining between them. The chain's CDR3 is CASSQVHTSNQPQHF. CDR3 nucleotide sequence: TGCGCCAGCAGCCAAGTACACACGAGCAATCAGCCCCAGCATTTT.